Each of the 6 T cell receptor beta chains below was sequenced from the same sample in a study of CD4 and CD8 cells across lung adenocarcinoma regions. MiXCR was run by TCRdb on the PCR reads, yielding one entry per CDR3 protein. The sample consists of about 20,000 distinct CDR3 sequences, roughly half of them appearing once. Sequenced sample: CD8+ T cells from the center of a lung tumor. The receptors stem from a female donor with lung adenocarcinoma. The CD4 and CD8 labels of this study may be unreliable.

By its share, this clonotype is medium-sized. The chain combines TRBV27 with TRBJ2-7, with 14 bases identical to TRBD2. Germline V gene lookup returns CDR1 MNHEY and CDR2 SMNVEV (reference sequence). CDR3 size: 16 residues. V trimming: 4 bases; J trimming: 7 bases; junction bases outside the gene matches: 9. DNA of the CDR3: TGTGCCAGCAGTTACATATTGGGACTAGCGGGAGTAGAGCAGTACGTC. Translated: CASSYILGLAGVEQYV.

The rearrangement links TRBV4-1 to TRBJ2-7; TRBD2 aligns across 14 bases. Per germline, CDR1 MGHRA and CDR2 YSYEKL. V dropped 0 bases and J dropped 4; count of bases not matched to a gene: 14. CDR3 size: 20 residues. CDR3 sequence reads: CASSQDPTGTSGSLRYEQYF. The CDR3 DNA is TGCGCCAGCAGCCAAGATCCGACCGGGACTAGCGGGAGTTTAAGGTACGAGCAGTACTTC.

The rearrangement joins TRBV6-1 to TRBJ2-5; 8 nucleotides line up with TRBD2. The DNA matches TRBJ2-7 better at its end, which makes the J call doubtful. Germline V gene data show CDR1 as MNHNS and CDR2 as SASEGT. The CDR3 covers 11 residues. The CDR3 DNA follows: TGTGCCAGCGGACTAGCCCTCGAGCAGTACTTC. This encodes CASGLALEQYF.

In its sample, this clonotype was seen many times. This rearrangement joins TRBV7-2 to TRBJ2-6; the match to TRBD1 covers 10 bases. With V trimmed by 6 bases and J by 2 bases, 1 base remained unmatched. This CDR3 region has 15 residues. Germline V gene lookup returns CDR1 SGHTA and CDR2 FQGNSA. Written as DNA, the CDR3 is TGTGCCAGCAGGACAGGGGGCGCTGGGGCCAACGTCCTGACTTTC. Translation: CASRTGGAGANVLTF.

This clonotype has ten or more counts. The V and J genes are TRBV6-1 and TRBJ1-3; D gene uncertain. V was pared by 2 bases and J by 3 bases, with 11 bases between. The germline gives CDR1 MNHNS, CDR2 SASEGT. This CDR3 is 15 amino acids long. CDR3 protein: CASSELGLYGNTIYF. The CDR3 nucleotides read TGTGCCAGCAGTGAACTGGGGTTATATGGAAACACCATATATTTT.

The chain recombines TRBV6-1 with TRBJ1-4; 7 bases are a match to TRBD1. Per the germline V gene, CDR1 is MNHNS and CDR2 is SASEGT. The CDR3 length is 14 residues. V lost 7 bases to trimming and J lost 6 bases; unmatched junction nucleotides: 8. This chain's CDR3 is CASTGNTGDEKLFF. The CDR3, as DNA: TGTGCCAGCACTGGCAACACAGGGGATGAAAAACTGTTTTTT.